One sample yielded the 9 T cell receptor beta chains listed below, sequenced in a study of regulatory T cells in long-lasting Graves disease. Noted time point: newly diagnosed GD, antithyroid drugs for less than 3 months. The authors made the TCR library using RNA they extracted from PBMCs. Arm-PCR with iRepertoire HTBI primers amplified the CDR3 regions for these TCR beta libraries. TCRdb recomputed calls from the multiplex PCR reads with MiXCR, one row per CDR3 protein. This sample yields fewer than 350,000 distinct CDR3 sequences, of which about a sixth are seen a single time; roughly 35% belongs to the top ten. Specimen: peripheral blood mononuclear cells (PBMCs), collected at new diagnosis, from a patient treated with antithyroid drugs. The receptors come from a female donor with Graves disease.

This clonotype showed up many times. CDR3 amino acids: CASSERAGEENEQFF. The CDR3 DNA is TGTGCCAGCAGTGAAAGAGCGGGAGAAGAGAATGAGCAGTTCTTC. The V call is TRBV2, the J call TRBJ2-1; TRBD2 agrees at 8 bases. Germline CDR1 and CDR2: SNHLY and FYNNEI. V shed 2 bases and J 7 bases; nucleotides not matched to a gene: 7. CDR3 length equals 15 residues. The full variable domain, completed using reference TRBV2 and TRBJ2-1, is EPEVTQTPSHQVTQMGQEVILRCVPISNHLYFYWYRQILGQKVEFLVSFYNNEISEKSEIFDDQFSVERPDGSNFTLKIRSTKLEDSAMYFCASSERAGEENEQFFGPGTRLTVL.

This chain uses TRBV18 with TRBJ2-7; D is perhaps TRBD2 (6 bases). The V end was cut by 1 base, the J end by 2 bases, with 15 bases between. CDR3 size: 16 residues. Germline V gives CDR1 KGHSH, CDR2 LQKENI. The CDR3 is CASSPRRTSGAYEQYF. CDR3 coding DNA: TGTGCCAGCTCACCACGGAGGACTTCGGGGGCCTACGAGCAGTACTTC.

The chain couples TRBV10-3 to TRBJ2-1, with D unresolved. Trimming cost V 6 bases and J 6 bases, with 15 bases left between them. There are 14 residues in the CDR3. CDR1 and CDR2 from the germline V gene are ENHRY and SYGVKD. The CDR3 sequence is CAISAAAGFNEQFF. The CDR3 DNA reads as TGTGCCATCAGCGCCGCAGCCGGCTTCAATGAGCAGTTCTTC.

Of note for this clonotype: This sequence is one base from a far larger clone and is likely a read error. This chain links TRBV20-1 with TRBJ2-1, with 8 positions matching TRBD2. The CDR3 totals 13 residues. CDR1 and CDR2 (germline): DFQATT, SNEGSKA (reference sequence). J lost 13 bases, V lost 5 bases, and 13 bases had no gene match. In nucleotides, the CDR3 is TGCAGTGCTGAAGCGGGAGTAGGAGAGACCCAGTTCTTC. Translation: CSAEAGVGETQFF.

This clonotype showed up many times. The chain employs TRBV12-3 or TRBV12-4 and TRBJ2-3; D not certain. The CDR3 loop spans 17 amino acids. V was clipped by 5 bases and J by 4 bases, with 22 bases between them. DNA for the CDR3: TGTGCCAGCAGTCCTTCGTTGGCCTACGAGAGGCCAGATACGCAGTATTTT. This translates into CASSPSLAYERPDTQYF.

This clonotype has a count of ten or more. CDR3 nucleotides: TGTGCCAGCAGCGTAGACCCGGGGTACGAGCAGTACTTC. Residues: CASSVDPGYEQYF. The chain is built from TRBV9 and TRBJ2-7; possibly TRBD2 for D (5 bases). The CDR3 is made up of 13 amino acids. CDR1 is SGDLS and CDR2 is YYNGEE in the germline V gene. Trimming removed 0 bases from V and 4 bases from J, with 8 bases in between.

Many counts were recorded for this clonotype. CDR3 sequence: CASSFQGTSDWQYF. Written as DNA, the CDR3 is TGCGCCAGCAGCTTTCAGGGAACGTCGGATTGGCAGTACTTC. The rearrangement joins TRBV5-1 to TRBJ2-7; tentatively, D is TRBD1 (5 bases). The CDR3 is 14 residues long. Trimming cost V 2 bases and J 9 bases, with 18 bases left between them. Germline lookup yields CDR1 SGHRS and CDR2 YFSETQ.

CDR3 sequence: CASSSLNSPLHF. The CDR3 DNA is TGTGCCAGCAGCTCCCTGAATTCACCCCTCCACTTT. The rearrangement links TRBV7-2 to TRBJ1-6; unclear D gene. V was trimmed by 4 bases and J by 7 bases, leaving 5 bases between them. This CDR3 has 12 amino acids. CDR1 SGHTA and CDR2 FQGNSA come from the germline V gene.

This clonotype has a count of ten or more. The CDR3 reads CASSSLGGAGQETQYF. The CDR3 coding sequence is TGTGCCAGCAGCTCGCTCGGTGGAGCGGGCCAAGAGACCCAGTACTTC. The genes are TRBV11-2 and TRBJ2-5; perhaps TRBD2 as D (6 bases). Trimming took off 4 bases at V and 1 base at J, with 16 bases between the two ends. The CDR3 has 16 residues. Germline V lookup: CDR1 SGHAT, CDR2 FQNNGV.